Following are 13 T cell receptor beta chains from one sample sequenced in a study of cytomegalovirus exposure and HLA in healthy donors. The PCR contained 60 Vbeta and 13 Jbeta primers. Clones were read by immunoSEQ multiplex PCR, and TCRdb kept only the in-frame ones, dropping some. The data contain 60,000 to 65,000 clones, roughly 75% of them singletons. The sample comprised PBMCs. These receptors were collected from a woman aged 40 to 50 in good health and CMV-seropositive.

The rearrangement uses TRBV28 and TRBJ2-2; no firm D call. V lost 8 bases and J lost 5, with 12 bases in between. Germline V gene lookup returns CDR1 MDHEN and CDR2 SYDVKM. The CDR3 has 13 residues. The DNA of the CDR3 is TGTGCCAGCGCAGGCAGACGGACCGGGGAGCTGTTTTTT. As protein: CASAGRRTGELFF. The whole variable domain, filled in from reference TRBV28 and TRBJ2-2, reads DVKVTQSSRYLVKRTGEKVFLECVQDMDHENMFWYRQDPGLGLRLIYFSYDVKMKEKGDIPEGYSVSREKKERFSLILESASTNQTSMYLCASAGRRTGELFFGEGSRLTVL.

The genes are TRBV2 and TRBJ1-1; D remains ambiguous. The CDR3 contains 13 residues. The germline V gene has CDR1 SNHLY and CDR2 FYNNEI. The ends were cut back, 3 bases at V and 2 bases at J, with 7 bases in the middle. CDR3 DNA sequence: TGTGCCAGCAGTGACGGGGAAAACACTGAAGCTTTCTTT. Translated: CASSDGENTEAFF.

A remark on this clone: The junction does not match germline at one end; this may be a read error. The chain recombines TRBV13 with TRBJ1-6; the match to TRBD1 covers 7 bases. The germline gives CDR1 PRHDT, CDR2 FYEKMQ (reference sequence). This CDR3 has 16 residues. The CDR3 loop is CASSPDRSSYNSSLHF. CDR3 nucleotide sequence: TGTGCCAGCAGCCCGGACAGGAGCTCCTATAATTCATCCCTCCACTTT.

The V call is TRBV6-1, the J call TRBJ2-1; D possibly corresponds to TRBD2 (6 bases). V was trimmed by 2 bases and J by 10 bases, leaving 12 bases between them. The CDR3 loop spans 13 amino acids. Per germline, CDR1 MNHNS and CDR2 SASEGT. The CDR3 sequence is CASSERPSGEQFF. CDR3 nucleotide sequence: TGTGCCAGCAGTGAACGCCCCAGCGGGGAGCAGTTCTTC.

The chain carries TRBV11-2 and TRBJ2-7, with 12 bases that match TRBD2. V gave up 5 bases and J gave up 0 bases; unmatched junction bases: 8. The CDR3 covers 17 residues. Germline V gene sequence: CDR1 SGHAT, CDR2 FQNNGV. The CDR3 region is CASSQPGLAGFSYEQYF. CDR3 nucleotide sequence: TGTGCCAGCAGCCAACCGGGACTAGCGGGCTTCTCCTACGAGCAGTACTTC.

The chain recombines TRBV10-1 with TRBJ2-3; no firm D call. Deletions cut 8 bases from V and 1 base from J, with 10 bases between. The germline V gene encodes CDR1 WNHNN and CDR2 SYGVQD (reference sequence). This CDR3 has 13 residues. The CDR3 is CASSSPGTDTQYF. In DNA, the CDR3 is TGCGCCAGCTCCAGTCCAGGCACAGATACGCAGTATTTT.

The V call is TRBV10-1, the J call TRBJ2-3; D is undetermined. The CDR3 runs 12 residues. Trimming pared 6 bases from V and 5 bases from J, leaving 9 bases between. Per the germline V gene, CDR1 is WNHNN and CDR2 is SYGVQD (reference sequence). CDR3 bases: TGCGCCAGCAGCGCGACGGGAGATACGCAGTATTTT. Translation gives CASSATGDTQYF.

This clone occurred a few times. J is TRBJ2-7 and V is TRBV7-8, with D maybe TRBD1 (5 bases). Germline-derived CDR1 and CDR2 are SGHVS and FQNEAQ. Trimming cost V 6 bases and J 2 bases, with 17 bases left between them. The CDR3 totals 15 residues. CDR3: CASSSPERTPYEQYF. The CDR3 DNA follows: TGTGCCAGCAGTTCCCCGGAACGGACACCCTACGAGCAGTACTTC.

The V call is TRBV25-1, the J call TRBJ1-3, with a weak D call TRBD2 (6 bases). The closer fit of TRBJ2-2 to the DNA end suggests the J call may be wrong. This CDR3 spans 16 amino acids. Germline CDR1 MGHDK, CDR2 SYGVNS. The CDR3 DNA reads TGTGCCAGCAGTGAACCCTACGGGAGGAACACCGGGGAGCTGTTTTTT. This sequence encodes CASSEPYGRNTGELFF.

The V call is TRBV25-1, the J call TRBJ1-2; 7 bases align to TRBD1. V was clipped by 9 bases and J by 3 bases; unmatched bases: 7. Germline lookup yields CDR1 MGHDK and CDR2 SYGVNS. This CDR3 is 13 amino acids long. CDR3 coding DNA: TGTGCCAGTTCGGACAGGACCTACTATGGCTACACCTTC. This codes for CASSDRTYYGYTF.

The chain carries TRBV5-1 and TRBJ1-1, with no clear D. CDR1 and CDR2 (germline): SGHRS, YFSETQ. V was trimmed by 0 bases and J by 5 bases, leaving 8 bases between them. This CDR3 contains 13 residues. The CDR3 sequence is CASSLDPRTEAFF. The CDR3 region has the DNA TGCGCCAGCAGCTTGGACCCCCGGACTGAAGCTTTCTTT.

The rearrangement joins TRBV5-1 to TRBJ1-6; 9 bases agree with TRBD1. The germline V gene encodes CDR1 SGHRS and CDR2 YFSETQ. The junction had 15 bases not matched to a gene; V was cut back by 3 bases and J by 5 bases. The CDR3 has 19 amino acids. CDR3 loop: CASSSGDRVGLLNNSPLHF. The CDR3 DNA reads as TGCGCCAGCAGCTCGGGGGACAGGGTGGGCCTCCTGAATAATTCACCCCTCCACTTT.

In DNA, the CDR3 is TGTGCCAGCAGCCATAGCGGGGTTCTAGCGGGGGCCACAGATACGCAGTATTTT. It translates to CASSHSGVLAGATDTQYF. This chain links TRBV7-2 with TRBJ2-3, with 10 bases identical to TRBD2. From germline, CDR1 is SGHTA and CDR2 FQGNSA. Losses at the gene ends were 5 bases for V and 2 bases for J; bases not matched to a gene: 13. This CDR3 region has 18 residues.